This record covers a single T cell receptor (beta chain). Antigen specificity is unknown. These data belong to a study of response to subunit inactivated influenza vaccine. Looked up from germline, CDR1 is MDHEN and CDR2 is SYDVKM. The CDR3 loop spans 14 amino acids. With 0 bases clipped from V and 4 bases from J, the junction kept 2 bases outside the gene matches. Regarding the study as a whole: That few new T cells are recruited by each seasonal influenza vaccination was the authors' suggestion.

TCRdb passed the RT-PCR reads through MiXCR, listing each CDR3 protein once. The sample yields over 150,000 distinct CDR3 sequences, about 10% seen once. The sequence derives from a man between 50 and 75 years old who received an inactivated influenza vaccine. The rearrangement joins TRBV28 to TRBJ2-7, with 8 nucleotides matching TRBD1. The material sequenced was CD8+ T cells sorted from PBMCs, taken about 23 months after vaccination. In DNA, the CDR3 is TGTGCCAGCAGTTTATGGACAGGGGCTTACGAGCAGTACTTC. This codes for CASSLWTGAYEQYF.